The rows below give T cell receptor beta chains drawn from one sample of a study of beta chain features in type 1 diabetes. The assay was immunoSEQ multiplex PCR, and TCRdb's table has in-frame clones only and misses some. In the table there are roughly 400,000 clones, about 15% of which are singletons. Sample: naive CD4+ T cells from blood. The receptors were sampled from a woman aged 18-29 years in good health. Each CDR3 is given with its conserved first and last residue. D genes are given only for firm matches. Clone size is stated in some rows and not others, as once, few, many or a class when expanded.

size: .; D: TRBD2; V: TRBV5-1; J: TRBJ2-7; CDR3: CASSLAGGLTYEQYF; DNA: TGCGCCAGCAGCTTAGCGGGAGGGCTGACCTACGAGCAGTACTTC
size: once; D: .; V: TRBV7-3; J: TRBJ2-2; CDR3: CASSQNPSGELFF; DNA: TGTGCCAGCAGCCAGAACCCGTCCGGGGAGCTGTTTTTT
size: few; D: .; V: TRBV9; J: TRBJ2-3; CDR3: CASSTSGTSTDTQYF; DNA: TGTGCCAGCAGCACGAGCGGGACAAGCACAGATACGCAGTATTTT
size: .; D: TRBD2; V: TRBV7-2; J: TRBJ2-1; CDR3: CASSFLAGKANEQFF; DNA: TGTGCCAGCAGCTTTTTAGCGGGAAAAGCCAATGAGCAGTTCTTC
size: few; D: .; V: TRBV12-2; J: TRBJ2-7; CDR3: CASRAGQESKGEQYF; DNA: TGTGCAAGTCGCGCCGGACAGGAAAGTAAGGGCGAGCAGTACTTC
size: .; D: TRBD2; V: TRBV28; J: TRBJ2-1; CDR3: CASSRIWTSGNYNEQFF; DNA: TGTGCCAGCAGTCGAATCTGGACTAGCGGGAATTACAATGAGCAGTTCTTC
size: few; D: .; V: TRBV19; J: TRBJ2-1; CDR3: CASSLGRTTNEQFF; DNA: TGTGCCAGTAGCTTGGGTAGGACTACCAATGAGCAGTTCTTC
size: few; D: .; V: TRBV7-3; J: TRBJ1-1; CDR3: CASWVGGNTEAFF; DNA: TGTGCCAGCTGGGTAGGAGGCAACACTGAAGCTTTCTTT
size: .; D: TRBD1; V: TRBV28; J: TRBJ2-7; CDR3: CASRSVQGGSYEQYF; DNA: TGTGCCAGCAGATCCGTACAGGGGGGCTCCTACGAGCAGTACTTC
size: .; D: .; V: TRBV27; J: TRBJ1-1; CDR3: CASNRHPPGTEAFF; DNA: TGTGCCAGCAACAGGCACCCACCGGGCACTGAAGCTTTCTTT
size: few; D: TRBD2; V: TRBV9; J: TRBJ2-5; CDR3: CASSVGTSGDQETQYF; DNA: TGTGCCAGCAGCGTAGGGACTAGCGGGGATCAAGAGACCCAGTACTTC
size: few; D: .; V: TRBV4-2; J: TRBJ2-6; CDR3: CASSQDPSGSSTGANVLTF; DNA: TGTGCCAGCAGCCAAGACCCGAGCGGGTCCAGCACTGGGGCCAACGTCCTGACTTTC
size: .; D: .; V: TRBV2; J: TRBJ1-5; CDR3: CASSVGGGQPQHF; DNA: TGTGCCAGCAGTGTGGGAGGGGGTCAGCCCCAGCATTTT
size: few; D: .; V: TRBV28; J: TRBJ2-5; CDR3: CASSFSGLGETQYF; DNA: TGTGCCAGCAGTTTTTCAGGGCTGGGAGAGACCCAGTACTTC
size: few; D: TRBD1; V: TRBV4-3; J: TRBJ2-3; CDR3: CASSQSRDRGRIDTQYF; DNA: TGCGCCAGCAGCCAATCCCGGGACAGGGGGCGGATAGATACGCAGTATTTT
size: .; D: .; V: TRBV7-9; J: TRBJ2-1; CDR3: CASSLSLNNEQFF; DNA: TGTGCCAGCAGCTTATCCCTAAACAATGAGCAGTTCTTC
size: .; D: .; V: TRBV5-1; J: TRBJ2-3; CDR3: CASSVRQWDTQYF; DNA: TGCGCCAGCAGCGTGCGACAGTGGGATACGCAGTATTTT
size: .; D: TRBD1; V: TRBV19; J: TRBJ2-7; CDR3: CASSPQTGTYEQYF; DNA: TGTGCCAGTAGTCCTCAGACAGGGACCTACGAGCAGTACTTC
size: .; D: .; V: TRBV5-1; J: TRBJ2-1; CDR3: CASSLSGSSYNEQFF; DNA: TGCGCCAGCAGCTTGTCGGGGAGCTCCTACAATGAGCAGTTCTTC
size: few; D: .; V: TRBV5-1; J: TRBJ2-7; CDR3: CASSTDRGEQYF; DNA: TGCGCCAGCAGCACGGACAGAGGCGAGCAGTACTTC
size: .; D: .; V: TRBV7-2; J: TRBJ2-5; CDR3: CASSLILRETQYF; DNA: TGTGCCAGCAGCTTAATCCTGCGGGAGACCCAGTACTTC
size: .; D: TRBD2; V: TRBV7-2; J: TRBJ2-3; CDR3: CASSLALASGSSDTQYF; DNA: TGTGCCAGCAGCTTAGCCCTGGCTAGCGGGAGCTCAGATACGCAGTATTTT
size: .; D: .; V: TRBV7-9; J: TRBJ1-2; CDR3: CASSLDGRGYGYTF; DNA: TGTGCCAGCAGCTTAGACGGCAGGGGCTATGGCTACACCTTC
size: few; D: .; V: TRBV6-5; J: TRBJ2-7; CDR3: CASSARQYEQYF; DNA: TGTGCCAGCAGTGCCCGACAGTACGAGCAGTACTTC
size: once; D: .; V: TRBV5-6; J: TRBJ2-7; CDR3: CASSPTGSHEQYF; DNA: TGTGCCAGCAGTCCGACAGGATCTCACGAGCAGTACTTC
size: few; D: TRBD2; V: TRBV27; J: TRBJ2-5; CDR3: CASTPRLAGGGETQYF; DNA: TGTGCCAGCACCCCGAGGCTAGCGGGAGGAGGCGAGACCCAGTACTTC
size: .; D: TRBD1; V: TRBV11-2; J: TRBJ1-1; CDR3: CASSSGQGSTTEAFF; DNA: TGTGCCAGCAGCTCGGGACAGGGGAGTACTACTGAAGCTTTCTTT
size: few; D: .; V: TRBV2; J: TRBJ1-5; CDR3: CASRRGLEPQHF; DNA: TGTGCCAGCAGGCGGGGACTCGAGCCCCAGCATTTT
size: .; D: .; V: TRBV9; J: TRBJ1-5; CDR3: CASSVGALGNQPQHF; DNA: TGTGCCAGCAGCGTAGGAGCCCTGGGCAATCAGCCCCAGCATTTT
size: .; D: TRBD1; V: TRBV28; J: TRBJ1-5; CDR3: CASDDRGNQPQHF; DNA: TGTGCCAGCGACGACAGGGGCAATCAGCCCCAGCATTTT
size: .; D: TRBD1; V: TRBV29-1; J: TRBJ2-7; CDR3: CSAGTGTYEQYF; DNA: TGCAGCGCCGGGACAGGGACCTACGAGCAGTACTTC
size: few; D: .; V: TRBV7-2; J: TRBJ1-4; CDR3: CASALTATNEKLFF; DNA: TGTGCCTCCGCTCTGACAGCAACTAATGAAAAACTGTTTTTT
size: .; D: .; V: TRBV29-1; J: TRBJ2-3; CDR3: CSVDSRGPADTQYF; DNA: TGCAGCGTTGATAGCAGGGGCCCTGCAGATACGCAGTATTTT
size: few; D: .; V: TRBV27; J: TRBJ1-1; CDR3: CASTRTGLMNTEAFF; DNA: TGTGCCAGCACCCGTACAGGGCTTATGAACACTGAAGCTTTCTTT
size: few; D: .; V: TRBV2; J: TRBJ1-4; CDR3: CASSPRVANEKLFF; DNA: TGTGCCAGCAGTCCGCGGGTAGCTAATGAAAAACTGTTTTTT
size: .; D: .; V: TRBV18; J: TRBJ2-5; CDR3: CASSPPIGGRETQYF; DNA: TGTGCCAGCTCACCACCGATCGGGGGTCGGGAGACCCAGTACTTC
size: .; D: TRBD1; V: TRBV27; J: TRBJ2-7; CDR3: CASSLTRQGGGEQYF; DNA: TGTGCCAGCAGTTTGACCCGACAGGGGGGAGGCGAGCAGTACTTC
size: .; D: TRBD2; V: TRBV5-1; J: TRBJ2-1; CDR3: CASSGTSDYNEQFF; DNA: TGCGCCAGCAGCGGTACTAGCGACTACAATGAGCAGTTCTTC
size: few; D: .; V: TRBV20-1; J: TRBJ2-5; CDR3: CSAFHQETQYF; DNA: TGCAGTGCCTTTCACCAAGAGACCCAGTACTTC
size: .; D: .; V: TRBV29-1; J: TRBJ2-7; CDR3: CSVDGGSYEQYF; DNA: TGCAGCGTTGACGGGGGTTCCTACGAGCAGTACTTC
size: .; D: .; V: TRBV29-1; J: TRBJ1-3; CDR3: CSVEMTYHPSGNTIYF; DNA: TGCAGCGTTGAAATGACATATCACCCCTCTGGAAACACCATATATTTT